A single sample is the source of the 2 T cell receptor beta chains below, sequenced in a study of response to subunit inactivated influenza vaccine. In TCRdb, the RT-PCR reads were re-called with MiXCR into one record per CDR3 protein. The data contain some 500,000 distinct CDR3 sequences, 25% of them seen just once; the ten biggest clones take up less than 2.5%. This material consisted of CD4+ T cells sorted from PBMCs, taken more than 4 days after vaccination. The source is a man between 45 and 60 years old who received an inactivated influenza vaccine.

The V call is TRBV7-9, the J call TRBJ2-5; TRBD2 matches 7 bases. The CDR3 has 15 residues. Per germline, CDR1 SEHNR and CDR2 FQNEAQ (reference sequence). Losses at the gene ends were 1 base for V and 2 bases for J; bases not matched to a gene: 4. This chain's CDR3 is CASSLERTSQETQYF. The CDR3 DNA is TGTGCCAGCAGCTTAGAGCGGACTAGTCAAGAGACCCAGTACTTC.

This chain links TRBV7-2 with TRBJ1-1; no reliable D call. Germline V gene sequence: CDR1 SGHTA, CDR2 FQGNSA. The CDR3 length is 14 residues. V was trimmed by 5 bases and J by 0 bases, leaving 10 bases between them. CDR3 loop: CASSPPPMNTEAFF. The CDR3 DNA follows: TGTGCCAGCAGCCCCCCCCCGATGAACACTGAAGCTTTCTTT.